Listed here are 29 T cell receptor beta chains from one sample, sequenced in a study of CXCR3-negative and CXCR3-positive naive CD8 T cells. Libraries were UMI-labeled 5' RACE TRB cDNA. After re-calling the 5' RACE reads, TCRdb lists one entry per CDR3 protein, DNA absent. Its table lists 45,000 or so distinct CDR3 sequences. Material for sequencing was naive CXCR3- CD8+ T cells from blood. The subset was: CD45RO-CCR7+CD27+CD95- naive CD8+ T cells lacking CXCR3 (TNR3-). The receptors originated from a human donor in good health. Some clones in this sample may be carry-over from other donors' samples.

V gene TRBV12-3 or TRBV12-4 combines with J gene TRBJ2-1; TCRdb returns TRBD1, unconfirmable since there is no DNA. This CDR3 comprises 14 residues. CDR3 in amino acids: CAATRDGPYNEQFF.

The chain joins TRBV18 to TRBJ2-7; TCRdb's D call, TRBD1, is unchecked because there is no DNA. This CDR3 spans 15 amino acids. The germline gives CDR1 KGHSH, CDR2 LQKENI. The CDR3 spells CASSPPAGDFYEQYF.

The V and J genes are TRBV7-8 and TRBJ1-2; TCRdb's D call of TRBD1 is untestable without DNA. This CDR3 is built from 18 residues. Per the germline V gene, CDR1 is SGHVS and CDR2 is FQNEAQ. CDR3 in amino acids: CASSVTDPTATLSYGYTF. Full variable domain (rest looked up from reference TRBV7-8 and TRBJ1-2): GAGVSQSPRYKVAKRGQDVALRCDPISGHVSLFWYQQALGQGPEFLTYFQNEAQLDKSGLPSDRFFAERPEGSVSTLKIQRTQQEDSAVYLCASSVTDPTATLSYGYTFGSGTRLTVV.

The rearrangement joins TRBV6-6 to TRBJ2-2. Germline CDR1 is MNHNY and CDR2 is SVGAGI (reference sequence). This CDR3 is 11 amino acids long. The CDR3 loop is CASMVTGELFF.

This chain connects TRBV28 to TRBJ2-1; TCRdb selects TRBD1, and the lack of DNA leaves this call unchecked. This CDR3 spans 12 amino acids. CDR1 and CDR2 (germline): MDHEN, SYDVKM. CDR3 sequence: CASSPRGREQFF.

V usage is TRBV9 and J usage is TRBJ2-5; TCRdb picks TRBD2, but there is no DNA to check that call. CDR1 is SGDLS, CDR2 YYNGEE, per germline. The CDR3 has 17 amino acids. The CDR3 sequence is CASSVAGLVKGGETQYF.

The chain carries TRBV24-1 and TRBJ2-3; TCRdb picks TRBD2, but there is no DNA to check that call. The CDR3 contains 14 residues. CDR1 and CDR2 (germline): KGHDR, SFDVKD. The CDR3 is CATSDSSGGNTQYF.

The chain joins TRBV7-7 to TRBJ2-1; TCRdb's assignment of TRBD2 cannot be checked, as there is no DNA. From germline, CDR1 is SSHAT and CDR2 FNYEAQ (reference sequence). This CDR3 comprises 17 residues. The CDR3 spells CASSLSERGGRYNEQFF.

J is TRBJ2-3 and V is TRBV4-3; TCRdb names TRBD1, which stays unverified in the absence of DNA. The CDR3 extends over 14 amino acids. From germline, CDR1 is LGHNA and CDR2 YSLEER. The CDR3 sequence is CASSQVSPTDTQYF.

V usage is TRBV14 and J usage is TRBJ2-1. CDR1 is SGHDN, CDR2 FVKESK, per germline. The CDR3 runs 16 residues. CDR3 region: CASSPREGGTYNEQFF.

This clonotype is called medium-sized based on its frequency. V usage is TRBV11-3 and J usage is TRBJ2-7. This CDR3 has 16 residues. Germline CDR1 reads SGHNT; CDR2 reads YENEEA. CDR3 in amino acids: CASSLEVFQGSYEQYF. Supplemented by reference TRBV11-3 and TRBJ2-7, the full variable domain reads EAGVVQSPRYKIIEKKQPVAFWCNPISGHNTLYWYLQNLGQGPELLIRYENEEAVDDSQLPKDRFSAERLKGVDSTLKIQPAELGDSAVYLCASSLEVFQGSYEQYFGPGTRLTVT.

The rearrangement links TRBV20-1 to TRBJ2-7; TCRdb gives TRBD1 as the D gene, but with no DNA this cannot be confirmed. Germline values: CDR1 DFQATT, CDR2 SNEGSKA (reference sequence). This CDR3 is built from 16 residues. Here the CDR3 reads CSARELKGGTFYEQYF.

The chain recombines TRBV20-1 with TRBJ2-7; the D call from TCRdb, TRBD1, cannot be confirmed without DNA. Germline V gene data show CDR1 as DFQATT and CDR2 as SNEGSKA (reference sequence). The CDR3 length is 12 residues. CDR3 in amino acids: CSAESDRAEQYF.

This chain connects TRBV20-1 to TRBJ2-1. The CDR3 runs to 13 residues. The V gene's germline CDR1 is DFQATT and CDR2 SNEGSKA (reference sequence). CDR3 region: CSARDQTYNEQFF.

The genes are TRBV29-1 and TRBJ2-2; the D gene TCRdb calls, TRBD2, cannot be checked with no DNA. CDR3 size: 14 residues. Germline lookup yields CDR1 SQVTM and CDR2 ANQGSEA. The CDR3 loop reads CSVAGGGVTGELFF.

The CDR3 sequence is CASSQDPRAAVYGYTF. The chain carries TRBV14 and TRBJ1-2. The CDR3 runs to 16 residues. CDR1 is SGHDN, CDR2 FVKESK, per germline. Supplemented by reference TRBV14 and TRBJ1-2, the full variable domain reads EAGVTQFPSHSVIEKGQTVTLRCDPISGHDNLYWYRRVMGKEIKFLLHFVKESKQDESGMPNNRFLAERTGGTYSTLKVQPAELEDSGVYFCASSQDPRAAVYGYTFGSGTRLTVV.

The gene calls are TRBV7-3 and TRBJ2-1; the TCRdb D gene call, TRBD1, has no DNA to confirm it. This CDR3 has 14 amino acids. CDR1 SGHTA and CDR2 FQGTGA come from the germline V gene. The CDR3 sequence is CASSLGQGNNEQFF.

CDR3 sequence reads: CASTRGRITDTQYF. The chain recombines TRBV6-2 or TRBV6-3 with TRBJ2-3; TCRdb calls TRBD1, which cannot be checked without DNA. The CDR3 consists of 14 residues. The germline CDR1 and CDR2 sequences are MNHEY and SVGEGT.

This clonotype is classed as medium-sized by frequency. The rearrangement links TRBV4-2 to TRBJ2-7; the D call of TRBD2 rests on TCRdb alone, since no DNA is present to check it. CDR3 length: 12 residues. Germline V gives CDR1 LGHNA, CDR2 YNFKEQ. The CDR3 sequence: CASSHSGYEQYF.

This chain links TRBV28 with TRBJ2-4; the TCRdb D gene call, TRBD1, has no DNA to confirm it. Germline values: CDR1 MDHEN, CDR2 SYDVKM. The CDR3 has 15 residues. The CDR3 sequence: CASSPWGENKNIQYF.

V is TRBV20-1 and J is TRBJ1-1. There are 14 residues in the CDR3. Germline V lookup: CDR1 DFQATT, CDR2 SNEGSKA (reference sequence). The CDR3 here is CSARPPGLYTEAFF.

The chain carries TRBV12-3 or TRBV12-4 and TRBJ2-1; TCRdb selects TRBD2, and the lack of DNA leaves this call unchecked. The CDR3 contains 16 residues. The CDR3 loop is CASSTYGTSGSNEQFF.

The chain joins TRBV6-5 to TRBJ1-5. The germline V gene encodes CDR1 MNHEY and CDR2 SVGAGI. CDR3 length: 13 residues. The CDR3: CASRAGRNQPQHF.

The rearrangement joins TRBV28 to TRBJ2-1; with no DNA, the TCRdb D assignment of TRBD2 cannot be verified. This CDR3 is 15 amino acids long. In germline, CDR1 is MDHEN, CDR2 SYDVKM. CDR3: CASTLLKAGSPEQFF.

The chain couples TRBV7-8 to TRBJ2-1; the TCRdb call, TRBD2, lacks DNA for checking. Germline V gene lookup returns CDR1 SGHVS and CDR2 FQNEAQ. The CDR3 loop spans 14 amino acids. CDR3 amino acids: CASSPPGIVNEQFF.

This sequence joins TRBV29-1 and TRBJ2-5. The CDR3 contains 11 residues. In germline, CDR1 is SQVTM, CDR2 ANQGSEA. The chain's CDR3 is CSVRWWETQYF.

This sequence joins TRBV6-6 and TRBJ2-5; the TCRdb D gene call, TRBD1, has no DNA to confirm it. Germline CDR1 MNHNY, CDR2 SVGAGI (reference sequence). The CDR3 runs 15 residues. CDR3: CASSSDRGFQETQYF.

V usage is TRBV28 and J usage is TRBJ2-7; TCRdb designates TRBD1, a call that cannot be tested without DNA. The germline V gene has CDR1 MDHEN and CDR2 SYDVKM. This CDR3 comprises 14 residues. The CDR3 is CASSSTGYGYEQYF.

The chain recombines TRBV7-9 with TRBJ2-5; there is no DNA to check the TCRdb D call of TRBD2. Per germline, CDR1 SEHNR and CDR2 FQNEAQ (reference sequence). The CDR3 has 14 amino acids. CDR3 protein: CASSLLAGDETQYF.